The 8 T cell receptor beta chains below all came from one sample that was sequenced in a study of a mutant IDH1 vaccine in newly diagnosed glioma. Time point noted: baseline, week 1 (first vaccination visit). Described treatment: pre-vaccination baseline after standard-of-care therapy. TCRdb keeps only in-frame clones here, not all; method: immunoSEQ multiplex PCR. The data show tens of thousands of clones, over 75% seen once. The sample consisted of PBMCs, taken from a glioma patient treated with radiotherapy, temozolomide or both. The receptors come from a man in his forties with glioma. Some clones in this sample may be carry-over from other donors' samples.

The CDR3 loop reads CASTQRGSNQPQHF. DNA of the CDR3: TGTGCCAGCACCCAGAGGGGTAGCAATCAGCCCCAGCATTTT. The chain joins TRBV2 to TRBJ1-5; D might be TRBD1 (5 bases). The V end lost 7 bases, the J end lost 0 bases, and 10 bases lay between the germline ends. CDR1 is SNHLY and CDR2 is FYNNEI in the germline V gene. This CDR3 is built from 14 residues.

Here the CDR3 DNA reads TGTGCCTGGAGTGATAAGGGGACCTATGGCTACACCTTC. It is translated as CAWSDKGTYGYTF. The genes are TRBV30 and TRBJ1-2; a possible D gene is TRBD1 (5 bases). The length of the CDR3 is 13 residues. Germline CDR1 is GTSNPN and CDR2 is SVGIG (reference sequence). Between the trimmed V and J ends, which lost 1 base and 4 bases, there was a span of 10 bases.

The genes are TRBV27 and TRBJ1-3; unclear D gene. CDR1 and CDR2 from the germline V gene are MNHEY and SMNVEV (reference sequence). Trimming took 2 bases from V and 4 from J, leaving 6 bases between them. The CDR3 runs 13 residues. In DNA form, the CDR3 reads TGTGCCAGCAGTTTAAACGGAGGAAACACCATATATTTT. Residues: CASSLNGGNTIYF.

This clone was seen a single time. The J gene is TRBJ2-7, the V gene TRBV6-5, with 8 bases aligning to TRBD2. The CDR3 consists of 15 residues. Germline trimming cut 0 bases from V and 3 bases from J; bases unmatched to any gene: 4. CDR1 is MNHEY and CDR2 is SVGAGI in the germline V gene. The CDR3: CASSYSRGGIYEQYF. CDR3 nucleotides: TGTGCCAGCAGTTACTCTCGGGGGGGCATCTACGAGCAGTACTTC.

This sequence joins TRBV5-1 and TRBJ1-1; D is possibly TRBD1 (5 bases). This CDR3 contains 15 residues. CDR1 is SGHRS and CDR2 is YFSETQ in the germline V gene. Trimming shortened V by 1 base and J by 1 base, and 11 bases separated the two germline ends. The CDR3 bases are TGCGCCAGCAGCTTGTTGGGGACGGAGAACACTGAAGCTTTCTTT. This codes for CASSLLGTENTEAFF.

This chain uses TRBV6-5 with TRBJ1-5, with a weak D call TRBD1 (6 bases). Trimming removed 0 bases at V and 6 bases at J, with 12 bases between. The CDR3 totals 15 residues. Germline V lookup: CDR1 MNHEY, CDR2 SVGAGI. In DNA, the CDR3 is TGTGCCAGCAGTTACTCGATTGACAGGAGTCAGCCCCAGCATTTT. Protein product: CASSYSIDRSQPQHF.

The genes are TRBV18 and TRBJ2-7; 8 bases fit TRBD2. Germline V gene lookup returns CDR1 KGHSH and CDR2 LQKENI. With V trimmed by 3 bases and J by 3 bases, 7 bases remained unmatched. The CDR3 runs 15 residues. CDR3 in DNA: TGTGCCAGCTCACCCTCGGGGGGGGCGAGCTACGAGCAGTACTTC. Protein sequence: CASSPSGGASYEQYF. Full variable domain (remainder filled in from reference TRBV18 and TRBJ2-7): NAGVMQNPRHLVRRRGQEARLRCSPMKGHSHVYWYRQLPEEGLKFMVYLQKENIIDESGMPKERFSAEFPKEGPSILRIQQVVRGDSAAYFCASSPSGGASYEQYFGPGTRLTVT.

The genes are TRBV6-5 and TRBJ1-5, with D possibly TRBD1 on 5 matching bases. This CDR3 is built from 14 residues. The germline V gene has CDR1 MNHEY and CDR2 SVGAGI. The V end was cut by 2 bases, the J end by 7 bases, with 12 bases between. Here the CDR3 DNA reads TGTGCCAGCAGTTACGATAGGGGTGGGCAGCCCCAGCATTTT. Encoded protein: CASSYDRGGQPQHF.